In this sample, the clone carrying this TCR beta chain turned up once. Its antigen is currently unknown. These data are taken from a study of OX40 agonist ivuxolimab in advanced cancers. Study-wide points: Low clonal expansion, among the lowest seen, marked partial responders at 0.1-3.0 mg/kg.

The ends were cut back, 5 bases at V and 2 bases at J, with 13 bases in the middle. Germline V CDR1 and CDR2: MNHEY, SMNVEV (reference sequence). The CDR3 has 15 amino acids. Clones were read by immunoSEQ multiplex PCR, and TCRdb kept only the in-frame ones, dropping some. The sample contains 15,000 to 25,000 clones, about 75% of which appear only once. Sequencing was performed on CD4+ or CD8+ T cells sorted from blood, taken in a trial of the OX40 agonist ivuxolimab. The receptor was isolated from an adult with an advanced solid tumor such as melanoma, head and neck, liver or kidney cancer. The V and J genes are TRBV27 and TRBJ1-5; D is possibly TRBD1 (6 bases). CDR3: CASSVQGFGNQPQHF. Written as DNA, the CDR3 is TGTGCCAGCAGTGTGCAGGGGTTCGGCAATCAGCCCCAGCATTTT.